What follows is one T cell receptor beta chain and its context. Its antigen is undetermined. The primer mix had 60 Vbeta and 13 Jbeta primers. Libraries were prepared by immunoSEQ multiplex PCR; TCRdb keeps only in-frame clonotypes and omits some of them. The table has more than 60,000 clones, 74% seen once. The germline V gene has CDR1 MNHNS and CDR2 SASEGT. Losses at the gene ends were 1 base for V and 4 bases for J; bases not matched to a gene: 7. The CDR3 runs 16 residues. The record originates from a study of cytomegalovirus exposure and HLA in healthy donors. Overall study findings and caveats: Links to common viral pathogens appeared, in a later analysis, for several of the most significant clusters.

The sequence derives from a man in his forties in good health and CMV-seropositive. The gene calls are TRBV6-1 and TRBJ1-2; 9 positions match TRBD1. The specimen sequenced was PBMCs. CDR3 DNA: TGTGCCAGCAGTGAAGAAACAGGGGGCGCGGGCTATGGCTACACCTTC. It codes for CASSEETGGAGYGYTF.